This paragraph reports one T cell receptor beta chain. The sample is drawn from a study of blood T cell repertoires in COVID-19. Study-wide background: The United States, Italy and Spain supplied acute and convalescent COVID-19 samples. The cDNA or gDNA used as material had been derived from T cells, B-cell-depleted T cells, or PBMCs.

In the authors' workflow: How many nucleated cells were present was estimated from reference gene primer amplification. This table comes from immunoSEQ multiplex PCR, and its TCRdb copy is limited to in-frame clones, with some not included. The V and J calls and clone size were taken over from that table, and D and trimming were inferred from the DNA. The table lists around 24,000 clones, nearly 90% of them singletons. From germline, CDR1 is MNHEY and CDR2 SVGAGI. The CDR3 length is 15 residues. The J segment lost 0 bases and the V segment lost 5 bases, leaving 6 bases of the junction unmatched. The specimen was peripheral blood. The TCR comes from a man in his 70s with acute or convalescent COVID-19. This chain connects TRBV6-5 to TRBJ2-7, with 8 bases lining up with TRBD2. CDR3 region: CASSRSSGYSYEQYF. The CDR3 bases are TGTGCCAGCAGTCGCTCTAGCGGGTACTCCTACGAGCAGTACTTC.